A few counts support the clone carrying this T cell receptor beta chain. Antigen unknown. The data originate from a study of graft-versus-host responses after intestinal transplantation. The overall study: The transplants performed in recipients were multivisceral, liver-intestinal, or isolated intestinal. Anti-thymocyte globulin served as induction for all recipients, who then took tacrolimus and steroids for approximately 3 years.

Whole-study findings and limits: GvH clones were found in recipient marrow; some appeared first in ileum or blood.

The germline gives CDR1 SEHNR, CDR2 FQNEAQ (reference sequence). Trimming left V 5 bases short and J 2 bases short, with 10 bases between. This CDR3 spans 13 amino acids. The assay was immunoSEQ multiplex PCR, and TCRdb's table has in-frame clones only and misses some. The repertoire consists of tens of thousands of clones, with about 89% occurring once and the leading ten covering roughly 2.6%. The clonotype comes from a human donor who received an intestinal transplant. The rearrangement uses TRBV7-9 and TRBJ2-7, with D perhaps matching TRBD2 (6 bases). The starting material was unstimulated CD8+ T cells sorted from spleen or lymph node cells, obtained before intestinal transplant. This CDR3 is CASSGRETYEQYF. The CDR3 region has the DNA TGTGCCAGCAGCGGTCGGGAGACCTACGAGCAGTACTTC.